Below are 14 T cell receptor beta chains sequenced from a single sample in a study of response to subunit inactivated influenza vaccine. TCRdb reanalysed the RT-PCR reads using MiXCR and keeps one entry per CDR3 protein. The table records about 520,000 distinct CDR3 sequences, roughly 25% of them present only once. The sequenced sample was CD4+ T cells sorted from PBMCs, obtained approximately 5 days after vaccination. All receptors come from a man between 50 and 59 years old who received an inactivated influenza vaccine.

The sample holds a few counts of this clonotype. V and J are TRBV10-1 and TRBJ1-2; perhaps TRBD1 as D (5 bases). CDR3 length equals 14 residues. In germline, CDR1 is WNHNN, CDR2 SYGVQD (reference sequence). With 5 bases removed from V and 8 bases from J, the gap between germline ends came to 18 bases. The CDR3 DNA sequence: TGCGCCAGCAGTTCGGGACGAGAAAATCCCGGCTACACCTTC. It translates to CASSSGRENPGYTF.

The J gene is TRBJ2-1, the V gene TRBV9; 8 bases fit TRBD2. V dropped 3 bases and J dropped 2; count of bases not matched to a gene: 19. Per the germline V gene, CDR1 is SGDLS and CDR2 is YYNGEE. This CDR3 is built from 20 residues. CDR3 bases: TGTGCCAGCAGCGCATCCTCCGGAGCTAGCGGGCCCCTCGCCTACAATGAGCAGTTCTTC. Translated, it gives CASSASSGASGPLAYNEQFF. The full variable domain, rest sourced from reference TRBV9 and TRBJ2-1, is DSGVTQTPKHLITATGQRVTLRCSPRSGDLSVYWYQQSLDQGLQFLIQYYNGEERAKGNILERFSAQQFPDLHSELNLSSLELGDSALYFCASSASSGASGPLAYNEQFFGPGTRLTVL.

The CDR3 nucleotides are TGTGCCAGCAGTTTAGGAGGGTCCGAGCAGTACTTC. Amino acid sequence: CASSLGGSEQYF. The rearrangement joins TRBV28 to TRBJ2-7; D perhaps matches TRBD2 (6 bases). Germline CDR1 MDHEN, CDR2 SYDVKM. The CDR3 has 12 residues. Trimming stripped 2 bases from V and 6 bases from J, with 8 bases between.

J is TRBJ2-5 and V is TRBV6-5; D unclear. Germline loops: CDR1 MNHEY, CDR2 SVGAGI. This CDR3 has 14 residues. The V end was cut by 2 bases, the J end by 2 bases, with 9 bases between. CDR3 bases: TGTGCCAGCAGTTACCTAGACGGTCAAGAGACCCAGTACTTC. Translation gives CASSYLDGQETQYF.

This clonotype has at least ten counts. The chain is built from TRBV24-1 and TRBJ2-3; possibly TRBD2 for D (5 bases). V dropped 4 bases and J dropped 0 bases, with 16 bases sitting between them. The CDR3 has 17 amino acids. Germline V CDR1 and CDR2: KGHDR, SFDVKD. CDR3 protein: CATSDPLPGSSTDTQYF. The CDR3 DNA is TGTGCCACCAGTGACCCCCTTCCGGGATCAAGCACAGATACGCAGTATTTT.

The chain couples TRBV7-2 to TRBJ1-2; perhaps TRBD1 as D (5 bases). The CDR3 is made up of 13 amino acids. Looked up from germline, CDR1 is SGHTA and CDR2 is FQGNSA. V gave up 8 bases and J gave up 7 bases, with 17 bases separating them. Here the CDR3 DNA reads TGTGCCAGCCTAATAGCGTGGGGGGGTGGCTACACCTTC. Protein sequence: CASLIAWGGGYTF.

This clonotype was observed many times. The V and J genes are TRBV5-1 and TRBJ2-7, with D possibly matching TRBD1 (5 bases). CDR1 is SGHRS, CDR2 YFSETQ, per germline. Trimming took off 4 bases at V and 5 bases at J, with 16 bases between the two ends. This CDR3 contains 14 residues. The CDR3 bases are TGCGCCAGCAGCCCAGGACAATTTGGGGACGAGCAGTACTTC. It encodes CASSPGQFGDEQYF. Looking up the rest from reference TRBV5-1 and TRBJ2-7 gives the full variable domain: KAGVTQTPRYLIKTRGQQVTLSCSPISGHRSVSWYQQTPGQGLQFLFEYFSETQRNKGNFPGRFSGRQFSNSRSEMNVSTLELGDSALYLCASSPGQFGDEQYFGPGTRLTVT.

The V call is TRBV6-5, the J call TRBJ2-5; tentatively, D is TRBD1 (6 bases). The CDR3 contains 16 residues. Germline CDR1 reads MNHEY; CDR2 reads SVGAGI. V dropped 4 bases and J dropped 2 bases, with 17 bases sitting between them. CDR3 region: CASSWGQGLRQETQYF. The CDR3 region has the DNA TGTGCCAGCAGTTGGGGGCAGGGTCTTAGGCAAGAGACCCAGTACTTC.

This clonotype appeared a few times. V gene TRBV20-1 combines with J gene TRBJ2-2, with a tentative D call TRBD2 (5 bases). Deletions cut 2 bases from V and 7 bases from J, with 8 bases between. CDR3 size: 12 residues. CDR1 is DFQATT, CDR2 SNEGSKA, per germline (reference sequence). The CDR3 DNA reads TGCAGTGCTAGACGGGGAATCGGGGAGCTGTTTTTT. Amino acids: CSARRGIGELFF.

The genes are TRBV7-3 and TRBJ2-3; 7 bases fit TRBD2. V shed 5 bases, J shed 4 bases, and the junction held 9 bases outside the gene matches. This CDR3 spans 15 amino acids. Germline CDR1 SGHTA, CDR2 FQGTGA. The CDR3 DNA follows: TGTGCCAGCAGCCCTCTTGCGGGAGTGGCAGATACGCAGTATTTT. This codes for CASSPLAGVADTQYF.

The CDR3, as DNA: TGTGCCACCAGCAGAGATCAAGGACTAGCAATCAATGAGCAGTTCTTC. This codes for CATSRDQGLAINEQFF. The chain joins TRBV15 to TRBJ2-1; TRBD2 aligns across 8 bases. V shed 0 bases and J 6 bases; nucleotides not matched to a gene: 7. CDR3 length: 16 residues. Germline assignment: CDR1 LNHNV and CDR2 YYDKDF (reference sequence).

This chain joins TRBV5-1 and TRBJ2-3; 12 bases match TRBD2. Germline values: CDR1 SGHRS, CDR2 YFSETQ. After removal of 3 bases from V and 4 bases from J, the junction contained 6 bases not matched to a gene. The CDR3 covers 16 residues. DNA of the CDR3: TGCGCCAGCAGCTCTAAACTAGCGGGGGGCTCAGATACGCAGTATTTT. Residues: CASSSKLAGGSDTQYF. Supplemented by reference TRBV5-1 and TRBJ2-3, the full variable domain reads KAGVTQTPRYLIKTRGQQVTLSCSPISGHRSVSWYQQTPGQGLQFLFEYFSETQRNKGNFPGRFSGRQFSNSRSEMNVSTLELGDSALYLCASSSKLAGGSDTQYFGPGTRLTVL.

The chain links TRBV14 to TRBJ2-7; perhaps D is TRBD1 or TRBD2 (6 bases each). Germline CDR1 is SGHDN and CDR2 is FVKESK. Trimming removed 4 bases at V and 4 bases at J, with 14 bases between. The CDR3 is 14 amino acids. CDR3 region: CASSLTGAGYEQYF. The CDR3 bases are TGTGCCAGCAGCCTGACGGGGGCAGGATACGAGCAGTACTTC.

The chain is built from TRBV29-1 and TRBJ2-1, with a weak D call TRBD1 (6 bases). Germline CDR1 reads SQVTM; CDR2 reads ANQGSEA. Trimming took 6 bases from V and 6 from J, leaving 18 bases between them. The CDR3 is made up of 14 amino acids. CDR3: CSVAGTSGANEQFF. The CDR3 DNA is TGCAGCGTAGCCGGGACATCGGGTGCCAATGAGCAGTTCTTC.